This is a list of T cell receptor beta chains from one sample in a study of CD8 T cells in ankylosing spondylitis. MiXCR, applied by TCRdb to the 5' RACE reads, yields one record per CDR3 protein. Of 300,000 to 400,000 distinct CDR3 sequences listed, 11% are singletons. The source material was blood, either unsorted or a sorted T cell fraction (not recorded which). Receptors were obtained from a female donor with ankylosing spondylitis or in good health (not recorded which). CDR3s include the opening cysteine and the closing phenylalanine or tryptophan. The order of the fields is clone size, V gene, J gene, D gene, CDR3 DNA, CDR3 protein. The D gene is left open where the match is weak. For some rows the clone size is stated as once, few or many, or as a class when expanded; others skip it.

NA,TRBV28,TRBJ1-1,NA,TGTGCCAGCAGTTTCGCCCGGACTAACACTGAAGCTTTCTTT,CASSFARTNTEAFF
few,TRBV20-1,TRBJ2-1,NA,TGCAGTGCCCAGATGAGCTCGAGCTGGAATGAGCAGTTCTTC,CSAQMSSSWNEQFF
many,TRBV20-1,TRBJ1-2,TRBD1,TGCAGTGCCACGGACAGGGTCGCCGGCAGCACCTTC,CSATDRVAGSTF
many,TRBV20-1,TRBJ1-6,TRBD1,TGCAGTGCCACCGGACAGGGTAATTCACCCCTCCACTTT,CSATGQGNSPLHF
many,TRBV6-1,TRBJ1-2,TRBD1,TGTGCCAGCAACCTGGACAGGGTCTATGGCTACACCTTC,CASNLDRVYGYTF
few,TRBV28,TRBJ2-7,NA,TGTGCCAGCAGTTTTCCAGGGACAAGCTCCTACGAGCAGTACTTC,CASSFPGTSSYEQYF
NA,TRBV7-8,TRBJ1-2,NA,TGTGCCAGCAGCTTAGAATTTTTGGGGGGAACCCTCTATGGCTACACCTTC,CASSLEFLGGTLYGYTF
few,TRBV7-9,TRBJ2-1,NA,TGTGCCAGCAGCTCTAGGACTCGGCAATACAATGAGCAGTTCTTC,CASSSRTRQYNEQFF
many,TRBV5-1,TRBJ2-7,NA,TGCGCCAGCAGCTTGGCGAGCAGACGGTGGGCCGAGCAGTACTTC,CASSLASRRWAEQYF
many,TRBV20-1,TRBJ2-2,TRBD2,TGCAGTGCGGGAGTAGCGGGTACGAACACCGGGGAGCTGTTTTTT,CSAGVAGTNTGELFF
few,TRBV6-1,TRBJ1-4,NA,TGTGCCAGCAGTGAAGATCCCGTGTCGTATGAAAAACTGTTTTTT,CASSEDPVSYEKLFF
NA,TRBV20-1,TRBJ2-1,TRBD2,TGCAGTGCTAGAGTTGATCTAGCGGGTCTCTCCTCCGGTGAGCAGTTCTTC,CSARVDLAGLSSGEQFF
NA,TRBV6-1,TRBJ2-4,NA,TGTGCCAGCGTAGGTCAGACGGCCAAAAACATTCAGTACTTC,CASVGQTAKNIQYF
many,TRBV29-1,TRBJ1-1,TRBD1,TGCAGCGCAGGGACAGGCATGGACACTGAAGCTTTCTTT,CSAGTGMDTEAFF
many,TRBV5-1,TRBJ2-2,NA,TGCGCCAGCAGCTTGGTCCCCTCGAACACCGGGGAGCTGTTTTTT,CASSLVPSNTGELFF
few,TRBV7-2,TRBJ2-2,TRBD1,TGTGCCAGCAGCGACGGGACAGGGAGTACCGGGGAGCTGTTTTTT,CASSDGTGSTGELFF
many,TRBV5-1,TRBJ1-1,TRBD1,TGCGCCAGCAGCCCGACCGGGACAGCGAACACTGAAGCTTTCTTT,CASSPTGTANTEAFF
many,TRBV25-1,TRBJ1-6,TRBD1,TGTGCCAGCAGTTCCGGGACAGCGAATAATTCACCCCTCCACTTT,CASSSGTANNSPLHF
many,TRBV27,TRBJ2-1,NA,TGTGCCAGTACGGGTAGTACCCCCAATGAGCAGTTCTTC,CASTGSTPNEQFF
NA,TRBV7-7,TRBJ2-3,TRBD2,TGTGCCAGCAGTCTCCAACTTGCGGGAGGTTTGGATACGCAGTATTTT,CASSLQLAGGLDTQYF
NA,TRBV3-1,TRBJ1-6,NA,TGTGCCAGCAGCCAATTTAGACAGACTAATTCACCCCTCCCCTTT,CASSQFRQTNSPLPF
many,TRBV29-1,TRBJ2-5,TRBD1,TGCAGCGTTACAGGGGGCGAGACCCAGTACTTC,CSVTGGETQYF
many,TRBV5-1,TRBJ2-5,TRBD1,TGCGCCAGCAGCTTCCGGGACAGGGGGTCAGGGGAGACCCAGTACTTC,CASSFRDRGSGETQYF
many,TRBV7-9,TRBJ2-2,NA,TGTGCCAGCAGCTTCAGGGTCACCGGGGAGCTGTTTTTT,CASSFRVTGELFF
many,TRBV20-1,TRBJ2-3,NA,TGCAGTGCTAGCCCTACAGGGCGTACGCAGTATTTT,CSASPTGRTQYF
many,TRBV7-6,TRBJ2-1,NA,TGTGCCAGCAGCTTAGAACCGAACGGGAATGAGCAGTTCTTC,CASSLEPNGNEQFF